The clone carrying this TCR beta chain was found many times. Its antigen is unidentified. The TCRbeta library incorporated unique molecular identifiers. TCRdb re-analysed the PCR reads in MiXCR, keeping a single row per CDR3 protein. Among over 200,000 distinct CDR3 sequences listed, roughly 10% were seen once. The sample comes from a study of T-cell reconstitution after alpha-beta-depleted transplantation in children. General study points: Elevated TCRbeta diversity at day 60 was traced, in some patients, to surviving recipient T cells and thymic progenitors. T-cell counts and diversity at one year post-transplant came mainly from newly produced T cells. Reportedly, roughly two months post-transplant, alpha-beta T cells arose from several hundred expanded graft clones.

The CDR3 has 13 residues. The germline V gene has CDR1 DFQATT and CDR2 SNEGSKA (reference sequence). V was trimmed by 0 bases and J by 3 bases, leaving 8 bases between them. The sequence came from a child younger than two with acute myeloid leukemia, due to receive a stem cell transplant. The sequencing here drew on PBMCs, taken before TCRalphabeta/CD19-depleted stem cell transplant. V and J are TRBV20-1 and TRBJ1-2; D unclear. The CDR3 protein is CSARDTGYYGYTF. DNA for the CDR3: TGCAGTGCTAGAGATACCGGGTACTATGGCTACACCTTC.